This passage covers 5 T cell receptor beta chains from one sample sequenced in a study of technical replicates of blood from a handful of donors. Profiling relied on immunoSEQ multiplex PCR, and the TCRdb table lists in-frame clones only, not all of them. Among some 87,000 clones listed, about 96% were seen once. Sequences were obtained from T cells isolated from PBMCs. Receptor source: a human donor in good health.

The V call is TRBV14, the J call TRBJ2-1; possibly TRBD2 for D (5 bases). There are 16 residues in the CDR3. Germline CDR1 is SGHDN and CDR2 is FVKESK. Trimming removed 5 bases at V and 5 bases at J, with 19 bases between. Written as DNA, the CDR3 is TGTGCCAGCAGCGATCCCGGACTCCCAAACCACAATGAGCAGTTCTTC. It encodes CASSDPGLPNHNEQFF.

The chain employs TRBV18 and TRBJ2-7, with D perhaps matching TRBD2 (6 bases). The CDR3 spans 14 residues. Trimming cost V 6 bases and J 0 bases, with 12 bases left between them. Germline V gene data show CDR1 as KGHSH and CDR2 as LQKENI. CDR3 DNA sequence: TGTGCCAGCTCCCCTAGCGTGACCTCCTACGAGCAGTACTTC. It encodes CASSPSVTSYEQYF.

The chain employs TRBV7-6 and TRBJ2-7, with 8 bases that match TRBD1. The trim removed 5 bases at V and 7 bases at J, leaving 13 bases unmatched. CDR3 size: 15 residues. In germline, CDR1 is SGHVS, CDR2 FNYEAQ. CDR3 coding DNA: TGTGCCAGCAGCGTCCAGGGGGCGCGTCAATGGGAGCAGTACTTC. The encoded protein is CASSVQGARQWEQYF.

The J gene is TRBJ2-7, the V gene TRBV2, with 10 positions matching TRBD2. V lost 10 bases to trimming and J lost 1 base; unmatched junction nucleotides: 4. This CDR3 region has 13 residues. Germline loops: CDR1 SNHLY, CDR2 FYNNEI. CDR3 sequence reads: CAIAGGSSYEQYF. In DNA form, the CDR3 reads TGTGCCATAGCGGGAGGAAGTTCCTACGAGCAGTACTTC. Combining the CDR3 with reference TRBV2 and TRBJ2-7 gives the whole variable domain EPEVTQTPSHQVTQMGQEVILRCVPISNHLYFYWYRQILGQKVEFLVSFYNNEISEKSEIFDDQFSVERPDGSNFTLKIRSTKLEDSAMYFCAIAGGSSYEQYFGPGTRLTVT.

This rearrangement joins TRBV12-5 to TRBJ1-5; D is uncertain. This CDR3 spans 13 amino acids. Germline V gene data show CDR1 as LGHNT and CDR2 as FRNRAP. Trimming left V 7 bases short and J 5 bases short, with 12 bases between. The CDR3 is CASAQDTYQPQHF. CDR3 nucleotide sequence: TGTGCTAGTGCCCAAGACACGTATCAGCCCCAGCATTTT.